These 19 T cell receptor beta chains were sequenced from one sample in a study of cytomegalovirus exposure and HLA in healthy donors. PCR employed 60 Vbeta and 13 Jbeta primers. This table comes from immunoSEQ multiplex PCR, and its TCRdb copy is limited to in-frame clones, with some not included. The sample shows more than 200,000 clones, 70% of them seen only once. The sample comprised PBMCs. The receptors were gathered from a man aged 40-49 years in good health and CMV-seropositive.

The chain joins TRBV19 to TRBJ2-4, with D perhaps TRBD1 (5 bases). V was pared by 4 bases and J by 2 bases, with 15 bases between. The CDR3 is 16 residues long. The germline V gene has CDR1 LNHDA and CDR2 SQIVND (reference sequence). The CDR3 loop reads CASSTATPGTKNIQYF. The CDR3, as DNA: TGTGCCAGTAGTACGGCTACCCCAGGGACCAAAAACATTCAGTACTTC. The variable domain in full, with the rest retrieved from reference TRBV19 and TRBJ2-4, is DGGITQSPKYLFRKEGQNVTLSCEQNLNHDAMYWYRQDPGQGLRLIYYSQIVNDFQKGDIAEGYSVSREKKESFPLTVTSAQKNPTAFYLCASSTATPGTKNIQYFGAGTRLSVL.

The V and J genes are TRBV27 and TRBJ2-7; no clear D. Trimming cost V 5 bases and J 7 bases, with 21 bases left between them. The CDR3 spans 15 residues. Germline CDR1 MNHEY, CDR2 SMNVEV (reference sequence). The CDR3 DNA reads as TGTGCCAGCAGTATCAGAGGAGTCTTTACCGAGGAGCAGTACTTC. This gives the protein CASSIRGVFTEEQYF.

The chain recombines TRBV28 with TRBJ1-6; the match to TRBD1 covers 10 bases. V dropped 11 bases and J dropped 10; count of bases not matched to a gene: 5. CDR3 length: 12 residues. The V gene's germline CDR1 is MDHEN and CDR2 SYDVKM. The CDR3 here is CAAGTGDSPLHF. DNA of the CDR3: TGTGCCGCCGGGACAGGGGACTCACCCCTCCACTTT.

The V and J genes are TRBV7-9 and TRBJ2-2, with D possibly being TRBD1 (7 bases). The CDR3 is made up of 16 amino acids. V lost 5 bases, J lost 4 bases, and 17 bases lay in between. CDR1 is SEHNR and CDR2 is FQNEAQ in the germline V gene (reference sequence). The CDR3 DNA reads as TGTGCCAGCAGCCCCCCGGAGGGGGCGGGCACCGGGGAGCTGTTTTTT. Its translation is CASSPPEGAGTGELFF.

The chain combines TRBV27 with TRBJ1-2; 10 bases match TRBD1. Trimming at V came to 5 bases and at J to 2 bases, leaving 5 bases not matched to a gene. Germline V lookup: CDR1 MNHEY, CDR2 SMNVEV (reference sequence). The CDR3 length is 15 residues. CDR3 loop: CASSRKGQGNYGYTF. Here the CDR3 DNA reads TGTGCCAGCAGTCGAAAGGGACAGGGGAACTATGGCTACACCTTC.

The chain combines TRBV5-5 with TRBJ2-7; D possibly corresponds to TRBD2 (5 bases). CDR3 length equals 18 residues. Germline V lookup: CDR1 SGHKS, CDR2 YYEKEE (reference sequence). The V gene lost 0 bases and the J gene lost 0 bases, with 19 bases spanning the gap. Here the CDR3 reads CASSLAGERRILSYEQYF. The CDR3 DNA follows: TGTGCCAGCAGCTTGGCCGGCGAGCGGAGAATCCTCTCCTACGAGCAGTACTTC.

This rearrangement joins TRBV5-4 to TRBJ2-1; D is possibly TRBD2 (6 bases). CDR3 length: 14 amino acids. The germline gives CDR1 SGHNT, CDR2 YYREEE (reference sequence). Trimming took off 2 bases at V and 6 bases at J, with 12 bases between the two ends. The DNA of the CDR3 is TGTGCCAGCAGCTTAGGCGGGGTGAGCAATGAGCAGTTCTTC. It specifies CASSLGGVSNEQFF.

This chain joins TRBV4-1 and TRBJ2-5; a weak D match, TRBD1 (6 bases). The length of the CDR3 is 16 residues. Germline CDR1 and CDR2: MGHRA and YSYEKL. V lost 2 bases, J lost 1 base, and 14 bases lay in between. CDR3 DNA: TGCGCCAGCAGCCAATCCGAGTTCAGGGGCCAAGAGACCCAGTACTTC. Encoded protein: CASSQSEFRGQETQYF.

The chain is built from TRBV4-2 and TRBJ2-2, with 11 bases fitting TRBD1. The CDR3 runs to 15 residues. CDR1 and CDR2 from the germline V gene are LGHNA and YNFKEQ. The V segment lost 4 bases and the J segment 3 bases; nucleotides outside the gene matches: 1. The CDR3 DNA follows: TGTGCCAGCAGCCGGGGACAGGGGGACACCGGGGAGCTGTTTTTT. Its translation is CASSRGQGDTGELFF.

CDR3 amino acids: CASSPGTSGTGELFF. In DNA, the CDR3 is TGTGCCAGCAGCCCTGGGACTAGCGGCACCGGGGAGCTGTTTTTT. J is TRBJ2-2 and V is TRBV28; 11 bases fit TRBD2. CDR3 length equals 15 residues. Germline CDR1 is MDHEN and CDR2 is SYDVKM. V lost 6 bases and J lost 4; bases outside the gene matches: 4.

The CDR3 sequence is CASSPPGTTTAGYTF. The CDR3 nucleotides are TGTGCCAGCAGCCCTCCCGGGACAACCACCGCGGGCTACACCTTC. The rearrangement uses TRBV7-2 and TRBJ1-2; tentative D call: TRBD1 (6 bases). Germline lookup yields CDR1 SGHTA and CDR2 FQGNSA. With 5 bases removed from V and 8 bases from J, the gap between germline ends came to 21 bases. The CDR3 totals 15 residues.

This chain connects TRBV6-1 to TRBJ1-2; no reliable D call. The CDR3 runs to 13 residues. Trimming cost V 5 bases and J 4 bases, with 11 bases left between them. The germline CDR1 and CDR2 sequences are MNHNS and SASEGT. CDR3 protein: CASSLAGSYGYTF. CDR3 sequence (DNA): TGTGCCAGCAGTTTAGCGGGCAGCTATGGCTACACCTTC.

The rearrangement uses TRBV5-4 and TRBJ1-6; D perhaps matches TRBD1 (5 bases). There are 15 residues in the CDR3. Per germline, CDR1 SGHNT and CDR2 YYREEE (reference sequence). The V end was cut by 4 bases, the J end by 6 bases, with 14 bases between. DNA for the CDR3: TGTGCCAGCAGCCCCTCTCAGGGAGGTAATTCACCCCTCCACTTT. It specifies CASSPSQGGNSPLHF. The full variable domain, in which reference TRBV5-4 and TRBJ1-6 provide the parts outside the CDR3, is ETGVTQSPTHLIKTRGQQVTLRCSSQSGHNTVSWYQQALGQGPQFIFQYYREEENGRGNFPPRFSGLQFPNYSSELNVNALELDDSALYLCASSPSQGGNSPLHFGNGTRLTVT.

Regarding this clone: This likely came from a read error, as a far larger clone is one base away. The rearrangement uses TRBV11-1 and TRBJ2-7; 9 positions match TRBD1. The V segment lost 5 bases and the J segment 4 bases; nucleotides outside the gene matches: 6. CDR1 and CDR2 from the germline V gene are SGHAT and FQDESV (reference sequence). The CDR3 extends over 14 amino acids. Here the CDR3 DNA reads TGTGCCAGCAGCCCGGGACAGGGAGCTTACGAGCAGTACTTC. It encodes CASSPGQGAYEQYF.

The chain recombines TRBV27 with TRBJ1-1; 11 bases match TRBD1. With V trimmed by 7 bases and J by 5 bases, 6 bases remained unmatched. This CDR3 is built from 14 residues. Germline CDR1 MNHEY, CDR2 SMNVEV (reference sequence). In DNA, the CDR3 is TGTGCCAGCACCCCGGGACAGGGGGATACTGAAGCTTTCTTT. This encodes CASTPGQGDTEAFF.

This clone occurred once. The junction departs from germline at one end; a sequencing error may be responsible. The V gene is TRBV5-1, the J gene TRBJ2-1; D perhaps matches TRBD2 (5 bases). Per germline, CDR1 SGHRS and CDR2 YFSETQ. CDR3 length: 15 amino acids. CDR3 coding DNA: TGCGCCAGCGGCTTAGTTAACGGGGTGTTCAATGAGCAGTTCTTC. This gives the protein CASGLVNGVFNEQFF.

The chain is built from TRBV7-8 and TRBJ2-1; 7 bases are a match to TRBD1. V dropped 5 bases and J dropped 9; count of bases not matched to a gene: 10. Germline V lookup: CDR1 SGHVS, CDR2 FQNEAQ. The length of the CDR3 is 14 residues. In nucleotides, the CDR3 is TGTGCCAGCAGCGACCCCGAGGGGGCGATTGAGCAGTTCTTC. This translates into CASSDPEGAIEQFF.

The gene calls are TRBV28 and TRBJ2-2, with TRBD1 identical over 7 bases. The length of the CDR3 is 16 residues. Per germline, CDR1 MDHEN and CDR2 SYDVKM. The V gene end was trimmed by 5 bases and the J gene end by 4 bases; junction bases not matched to a gene: 10. The DNA of the CDR3 is TGTGCCAGCAGTCAACAGACAGGGTTAATCACCGGGGAGCTGTTTTTT. Translating it yields CASSQQTGLITGELFF.

The rearrangement joins TRBV15 to TRBJ1-3; the D is unclear. CDR3 length: 15 amino acids. V was pared by 4 bases and J by 0 bases, with 10 bases between. The germline V gene encodes CDR1 LNHNV and CDR2 YYDKDF (reference sequence). This CDR3 is CATSTFPSSGNTIYF. For the CDR3, the DNA is TGTGCCACCAGCACTTTTCCCAGCTCTGGAAACACCATATATTTT.